The 28 T cell receptor beta chains reported below all come from one sample, sequenced in a study of shared clonotypes between healthy human individuals. Some clones are missing from TCRdb's copy, which holds only in-frame ones; the method was immunoSEQ multiplex PCR. The sample has 1.6 million or so clones; roughly 98.5% are singletons. The sample comprised naive CD4+ T cells sorted from blood. Documented subset: CD45RA+ positively selected. These receptors came from a man aged 30 to 39 in good health.

The chain couples TRBV2 to TRBJ1-3; no clear D gene. The CDR3 has 13 amino acids. Germline V gives CDR1 SNHLY, CDR2 FYNNEI. The germline V and J ends were trimmed by 6 bases and 0 bases, with 6 bases remaining between them. Written as DNA, the CDR3 is TGTGCCAGCAGGGAGATCTCTGGAAACACCATATATTTT. Its protein product is CASREISGNTIYF.

The rearrangement links TRBV14 to TRBJ2-2; possibly TRBD1 for D (5 bases). CDR1 and CDR2 (germline): SGHDN, FVKESK. V gave up 0 bases and J gave up 5 bases, with 10 bases separating them. The CDR3 sequence is 15 residues long. CDR3 DNA sequence: TGTGCCAGCAGCCAAGATGTTTGGACAACCGGGGAGCTGTTTTTT. This encodes CASSQDVWTTGELFF. Full variable domain (rest looked up from reference TRBV14 and TRBJ2-2): EAGVTQFPSHSVIEKGQTVTLRCDPISGHDNLYWYRRVMGKEIKFLLHFVKESKQDESGMPNNRFLAERTGGTYSTLKVQPAELEDSGVYFCASSQDVWTTGELFFGEGSRLTVL.

The chain has TRBV7-6 and TRBJ1-1; D remains ambiguous. The CDR3 length is 15 residues. Trimming left V 1 base short and J 1 base short, with 10 bases between. Germline V gives CDR1 SGHVS, CDR2 FNYEAQ. The CDR3 sequence: CASSLGGTRNTEAFF. For the CDR3, the DNA is TGTGCCAGCAGCTTAGGTGGCACAAGGAACACTGAAGCTTTCTTT.

Of note for this clone: A junction boundary mismatches the germline segment, possibly from a read error. The chain uses TRBV18 and TRBJ2-4, with D possibly TRBD1 on 5 matching bases. The CDR3 extends over 13 amino acids. Germline V CDR1 and CDR2: KGHSH, LQKENI. In nucleotides, the CDR3 is TGTGCCAACTCACCACAGGACCAAAACATTCAGTACTTC. This translates into CANSPQDQNIQYF.

The chain couples TRBV7-9 to TRBJ2-7; D call uncertain. This CDR3 comprises 13 residues. V was cut by 1 base and J by 0 bases, with 4 bases left in between. Germline V gene sequence: CDR1 SEHNR, CDR2 FQNEAQ (reference sequence). The DNA of the CDR3 is TGTGCCAGCAGCTTAGGTGACTCCTACGAGCAGTACTTC. Residues: CASSLGDSYEQYF.

This chain uses TRBV5-1 with TRBJ2-1; D tentatively reads TRBD1 or TRBD2 (5 bases each). This CDR3 contains 14 residues. Germline lookup yields CDR1 SGHRS and CDR2 YFSETQ. The V gene lost 0 bases and the J gene lost 5 bases, with 9 bases spanning the gap. The CDR3 DNA reads as TGCGCCAGCAGCTTGGGGGGGTACAACAATGAGCAGTTCTTC. It specifies CASSLGGYNNEQFF.

The V call is TRBV28, the J call TRBJ2-7, with unresolved D. This CDR3 comprises 14 residues. The germline V and J ends were trimmed by 6 bases and 2 bases, with 14 bases remaining between them. Germline V gives CDR1 MDHEN, CDR2 SYDVKM. The CDR3 region is CASRRAQATYEQYF. The CDR3 DNA reads as TGTGCCAGCAGACGCGCGCAGGCAACCTACGAGCAGTACTTC.

Concerning this clone itself: Other DNA sequences in the same sample also yield this CDR3. The V call is TRBV5-1, the J call TRBJ2-5; unclear D gene. The CDR3 is 13 amino acids. From germline, CDR1 is SGHRS and CDR2 YFSETQ. V was cut by 4 bases and J by 0 bases, with 7 bases left in between. The CDR3, as DNA: TGCGCCAGCAGCCCTGGGTACCAAGAGACCCAGTACTTC. Encoded protein: CASSPGYQETQYF. Drawing the rest from reference TRBV5-1 and TRBJ2-5, the complete variable domain is KAGVTQTPRYLIKTRGQQVTLSCSPISGHRSVSWYQQTPGQGLQFLFEYFSETQRNKGNFPGRFSGRQFSNSRSEMNVSTLELGDSALYLCASSPGYQETQYFGPGTRLLVL.

The chain is built from TRBV5-6 and TRBJ2-7; D call uncertain. With 5 bases removed from V and 0 bases from J, the gap between germline ends came to 18 bases. CDR3 length equals 16 residues. In germline, CDR1 is SGHDT, CDR2 YYEEEE. CDR3 coding DNA: TGTGCCAGCAGTATCGGCCACTTACGGAACTCCTACGAGCAGTACTTC. The encoded protein is CASSIGHLRNSYEQYF.

In this sample, this clone turned up once. Other DNA sequences in this sample translate to the same CDR3. The V call is TRBV7-2, the J call TRBJ2-3, with D unclear. V shed 5 bases and J shed 7 bases, with 7 bases lying between them. The germline CDR1 and CDR2 sequences are SGHTA and FQGNSA. The CDR3 length is 11 residues. The DNA of the CDR3 is TGTGCCAGCAGCCCCCGGAATACGCAGTATTTT. It specifies CASSPRNTQYF.

V and J are TRBV5-1 and TRBJ1-5, with D perhaps TRBD1 (6 bases). Trimming pared 0 bases from V and 7 bases from J, leaving 11 bases between. CDR3 length: 14 residues. Germline assignment: CDR1 SGHRS and CDR2 YFSETQ. CDR3 in amino acids: CASSLEYQGQPQHF. Written as DNA, the CDR3 is TGCGCCAGCAGCTTGGAGTATCAGGGGCAGCCCCAGCATTTT.

This chain uses TRBV5-6 with TRBJ1-5, with D unclear. The CDR3 covers 14 residues. V shed 2 bases and J shed 4 bases, with 10 bases lying between them. The germline V gene encodes CDR1 SGHDT and CDR2 YYEEEE. CDR3 residues: CASSFRPTNQPQHF. CDR3 DNA: TGTGCCAGCAGCTTTAGACCGACAAATCAGCCCCAGCATTTT.

The chain has TRBV7-6 and TRBJ2-7; possible D gene TRBD1, 5 bases. The CDR3 is 14 residues long. Trimming took off 5 bases at V and 6 bases at J, with 17 bases between the two ends. Per the germline V gene, CDR1 is SGHVS and CDR2 is FNYEAQ. As DNA, the CDR3 is TGTGCCAGCAGCCACTCGGTAGACAGAGGCGAGCAGTACTTC. It translates to CASSHSVDRGEQYF.

This rearrangement joins TRBV6-1 to TRBJ2-7; D is possibly TRBD1 or TRBD2 (5 bases each). Trimming removed 5 bases from V and 3 bases from J, with 17 bases in between. CDR3 length: 15 amino acids. Germline values: CDR1 MNHNS, CDR2 SASEGT. The CDR3 DNA reads TGTGCCAGCAGTAATCCGGGACGACCTCTCTACGAGCAGTACTTC. Protein product: CASSNPGRPLYEQYF.

The V call is TRBV28, the J call TRBJ2-7, with D possibly matching TRBD2 (6 bases). CDR1 and CDR2 from the germline V gene are MDHEN and SYDVKM. This CDR3 contains 15 residues. V shed 4 bases and J shed 0 bases, with 13 bases lying between them. The CDR3 protein is CASSSGTYFSYEQYF. The CDR3 region has the DNA TGTGCCAGCAGTTCAGGGACTTATTTCTCCTACGAGCAGTACTTC.

V and J are TRBV18 and TRBJ1-4, with unresolved D. CDR1 is KGHSH, CDR2 LQKENI, per germline. V lost 1 base and J 0 bases, leaving 12 bases between the germline ends. The CDR3 is made up of 17 amino acids. The CDR3 here is CASSPLGLTPTNEKLFF. CDR3 nucleotide sequence: TGTGCCAGCTCACCACTCGGGTTAACACCAACTAATGAAAAACTGTTTTTT.

The chain has TRBV19 and TRBJ1-2; possible D gene TRBD1, 6 bases. CDR3 size: 14 residues. The germline V gene encodes CDR1 LNHDA and CDR2 SQIVND (reference sequence). The V gene lost 7 bases and the J gene lost 4 bases, with 16 bases spanning the gap. DNA for the CDR3: TGTGCCAGTACTATCCGGGGACACCTCTATGGCTACACCTTC. As protein: CASTIRGHLYGYTF. The complete variable domain, with remaining parts taken from reference TRBV19 and TRBJ1-2, reads DGGITQSPKYLFRKEGQNVTLSCEQNLNHDAMYWYRQDPGQGLRLIYYSQIVNDFQKGDIAEGYSVSREKKESFPLTVTSAQKNPTAFYLCASTIRGHLYGYTFGSGTRLTVV.

The CDR3 spells CASHLGGSNQPQHF. The CDR3 DNA reads as TGTGCCAGCCATCTTGGGGGTAGCAATCAGCCCCAGCATTTT. The rearrangement joins TRBV6-1 to TRBJ1-5; TRBD1 might be the D (5 bases). Between the trimmed V and J ends, which lost 8 bases and 0 bases, there was a span of 11 bases. The CDR3 spans 14 residues. Germline-derived CDR1 and CDR2 are MNHNS and SASEGT.

The rearrangement links TRBV11-3 to TRBJ2-1; no definite D call. Germline CDR1 and CDR2: SGHNT and YENEEA. This CDR3 is built from 17 residues. V dropped 1 base and J dropped 9 bases, with 22 bases sitting between them. CDR3 protein: CASSLGRALDFSGEQFF. The CDR3 DNA reads as TGTGCCAGCAGCTTAGGTCGCGCGTTAGACTTTTCTGGTGAGCAGTTCTTC.

The V and J genes are TRBV7-8 and TRBJ2-7, with 14 bases that match TRBD2. CDR1 is SGHVS and CDR2 is FQNEAQ in the germline V gene. This CDR3 is built from 16 residues. The V and J ends lost 5 bases and 3 bases, in that order; junction bases with no gene match: 6. CDR3 sequence: CASSTPGTSGSYEQYF. CDR3 sequence (DNA): TGTGCCAGCAGCACGCCCGGGACTAGCGGGAGCTACGAGCAGTACTTC.

The chain combines TRBV7-9 with TRBJ1-1, with 7 positions matching TRBD1. CDR3 length equals 15 residues. Unmatched junction bases numbered 7, after V lost 3 bases and J lost 3 bases. Germline CDR1 SEHNR, CDR2 FQNEAQ (reference sequence). The CDR3 protein is CASSLTGWQDTEAFF. The DNA for the CDR3 is TGTGCCAGCAGCTTGACAGGGTGGCAGGACACTGAAGCTTTCTTT.

Regarding this clone: The same CDR3 is also encoded by other DNA sequences in this sample. The chain recombines TRBV7-9 with TRBJ2-1; D gene ambiguous. Germline V gives CDR1 SEHNR, CDR2 FQNEAQ (reference sequence). The CDR3 is 11 amino acids. The ends were cut back, 5 bases at V and 7 bases at J, with 6 bases in the middle. CDR3 DNA sequence: TGTGCCAGCAGCCCGCAGAATGAGCAGTTCTTC. The encoded protein is CASSPQNEQFF.

The J gene is TRBJ2-7, the V gene TRBV5-1, with D unclear. Per germline, CDR1 SGHRS and CDR2 YFSETQ. Trimming removed 0 bases at V and 1 base at J, with 11 bases between. The CDR3 runs 15 residues. CDR3 sequence: CASSLAPLASYEQYF. The CDR3, as DNA: TGCGCCAGCAGCTTGGCACCACTGGCTTCCTACGAGCAGTACTTC. Using reference TRBV5-1 and TRBJ2-7 for the parts outside the CDR3, the full variable domain is KAGVTQTPRYLIKTRGQQVTLSCSPISGHRSVSWYQQTPGQGLQFLFEYFSETQRNKGNFPGRFSGRQFSNSRSEMNVSTLELGDSALYLCASSLAPLASYEQYFGPGTRLTVT.

This chain links TRBV19 with TRBJ2-7; TRBD1 might be the D (6 bases). Germline CDR1 LNHDA, CDR2 SQIVND (reference sequence). Trimming cost V 8 bases and J 0 bases, with 14 bases left between them. The CDR3 consists of 14 residues. CDR3 sequence reads: CASGPGTNSYEQYF. Here the CDR3 DNA reads TGTGCCAGTGGCCCTGGGACAAACTCCTACGAGCAGTACTTC.

The chain uses TRBV7-2 and TRBJ2-5, with D unresolved. Germline CDR1 is SGHTA and CDR2 is FQGNSA. This CDR3 is built from 13 residues. Trimming pared 5 bases from V and 5 bases from J, leaving 12 bases between. The CDR3 spells CASSPGGAETQYF. CDR3 in DNA: TGTGCCAGCAGCCCGGGCGGAGCCGAGACCCAGTACTTC.

The rearrangement links TRBV27 to TRBJ2-7; 9 nucleotides align to TRBD1. Germline V gives CDR1 MNHEY, CDR2 SMNVEV (reference sequence). The CDR3 loop spans 13 amino acids. V dropped 6 bases and J dropped 5; count of bases not matched to a gene: 5. The CDR3 loop is CASRLTGGDEQYF. The DNA of the CDR3 is TGTGCCAGCAGACTGACAGGGGGGGACGAGCAGTACTTC.

The chain employs TRBV10-3 and TRBJ2-7; tentatively, D is TRBD1 or TRBD2 (5 bases each). This CDR3 is 13 amino acids long. V lost 3 bases, J lost 5 bases, and 11 bases lay in between. Germline V gene data show CDR1 as ENHRY and CDR2 as SYGVKD. As DNA, the CDR3 is TGTGCCATCAGTGATTTCAGGGACGACGAGCAGTACTTC. Translating it yields CAISDFRDDEQYF.

The rearrangement joins TRBV7-2 to TRBJ2-1, with D possibly called TRBD1 or TRBD2 (5 bases each). The V end was cut by 8 bases, the J end by 2 bases, with 13 bases between. The V gene's germline CDR1 is SGHTA and CDR2 FQGNSA. This CDR3 has 14 residues. The CDR3 protein is CASRLGPAYNEQFF. As DNA, the CDR3 is TGTGCCAGCCGCCTGGGACCGGCCTACAATGAGCAGTTCTTC.